What follows are 14 T cell receptor beta chains derived from one specimen sequenced in a study of B cell selection in AIRE deficiency. The repertoire was sequenced with immunoSEQ multiplex PCR; TCRdb's copy has only in-frame clones and lacks some. The data hold approximately 25,000 clones, with over 95% observed a single time. Conventional CD4 T cells were sorted as CD4+CD127+ cells. The sample taken for sequencing was CD4+CD127+ conventional T cells sorted from PBMCs. The origin of the receptors is a human donor in good health.

In DNA form, the CDR3 reads TGTGCCAGTAGTATATTCGGGTCAACTAATGAAAAACTGTTTTTT. Its protein product is CASSIFGSTNEKLFF. This chain links TRBV19 with TRBJ1-4; D is uncertain. CDR3 length equals 15 residues. V dropped 2 bases and J dropped 0 bases, with 7 bases sitting between them. The germline V gene encodes CDR1 LNHDA and CDR2 SQIVND (reference sequence).

This clone appeared once. The chain links TRBV14 to TRBJ1-6; D remains unclear. The germline V gene has CDR1 SGHDN and CDR2 FVKESK. The V end was cut by 2 bases, the J end by 0 bases, with 11 bases between. This CDR3 is 17 amino acids long. In DNA, the CDR3 is TGTGCCAGCAGCCAATCCGCCTACCCCTCCTATAATTCACCCCTCCACTTT. It specifies CASSQSAYPSYNSPLHF. Together with reference TRBV14 and TRBJ1-6, the CDR3 gives the full variable domain: EAGVTQFPSHSVIEKGQTVTLRCDPISGHDNLYWYRRVMGKEIKFLLHFVKESKQDESGMPNNRFLAERTGGTYSTLKVQPAELEDSGVYFCASSQSAYPSYNSPLHFGNGTRLTVT.

The CDR3 loop reads CASSLAASGHNEQFF. The CDR3 DNA reads TGTGCCAGCAGCTTGGCGGCTAGCGGACACAATGAGCAGTTCTTC. The rearrangement joins TRBV5-4 to TRBJ2-1, with 7 nucleotides matching TRBD2. This CDR3 has 15 residues. Germline V CDR1 and CDR2: SGHNT, YYREEE (reference sequence). V shed 0 bases and J 5 bases; nucleotides not matched to a gene: 5.

The V and J genes are TRBV6-1 and TRBJ1-1, with D possibly matching TRBD1 (5 bases). The V gene's germline CDR1 is MNHNS and CDR2 SASEGT. CDR3 size: 13 residues. V lost 5 bases and J lost 5, with 12 bases in between. For the CDR3, the DNA is TGTGCCAGCAGTATTAGGGCAGGGACTGAAGCTTTCTTT. Its translation: CASSIRAGTEAFF.

This clone is a singleton in its sample. The genes are TRBV2 and TRBJ1-4, with a weak D call TRBD1 (6 bases). This CDR3 has 13 amino acids. Per the germline V gene, CDR1 is SNHLY and CDR2 is FYNNEI. V was trimmed by 4 bases and J by 5 bases, leaving 8 bases between them. CDR3 nucleotides: TGTGCCAGCAGTGGGGACACAAATGAAAAACTGTTTTTT. Its translation is CASSGDTNEKLFF.

The chain has TRBV2 and TRBJ1-6; 8 bases match TRBD1. This CDR3 region has 15 residues. V lost 6 bases and J lost 11; bases outside the gene matches: 12. Germline loops: CDR1 SNHLY, CDR2 FYNNEI. The CDR3 loop is CASRATGQGGPPLHF. In nucleotides, the CDR3 is TGTGCCAGCAGGGCAACCGGACAGGGCGGGCCACCCCTCCACTTT. Full variable domain (rest looked up from reference TRBV2 and TRBJ1-6): EPEVTQTPSHQVTQMGQEVILRCVPISNHLYFYWYRQILGQKVEFLVSFYNNEISEKSEIFDDQFSVERPDGSNFTLKIRSTKLEDSAMYFCASRATGQGGPPLHFGNGTRLTVT.

In its sample, this clone was seen a few times. V is TRBV10-1 and J is TRBJ2-5; D is possibly TRBD2 (5 bases). This CDR3 has 13 residues. Looked up from germline, CDR1 is WNHNN and CDR2 is SYGVQD (reference sequence). The germline V and J ends were trimmed by 0 bases and 3 bases, with 5 bases remaining between them. CDR3 sequence reads: CASSESREETQYF. DNA for the CDR3: TGCGCCAGCAGTGAGTCGAGGGAAGAGACCCAGTACTTC.

This chain links TRBV15 with TRBJ1-4; D gene uncertain. This CDR3 comprises 16 residues. With 4 bases removed from V and 0 bases from J, the gap between germline ends came to 12 bases. Germline values: CDR1 LNHNV, CDR2 YYDKDF (reference sequence). The CDR3 spells CATSTRYPATNEKLFF. The CDR3 region has the DNA TGTGCCACCAGCACCCGCTATCCGGCAACTAATGAAAAACTGTTTTTT.

The gene calls are TRBV11-3 and TRBJ2-7; 9 bases are a match to TRBD1. The CDR3 is made up of 13 amino acids. V lost 5 bases and J lost 4; bases outside the gene matches: 3. Germline lookup yields CDR1 SGHNT and CDR2 YENEEA. The CDR3, as DNA: TGTGCCAGCAGCCGACAGGGGGGATACGAGCAGTACTTC. Protein: CASSRQGGYEQYF.

Points on this clone: An end of the junction does not agree with germline; a read error may underlie this. The chain carries TRBV7-7 and TRBJ1-4, with D unclear. The CDR3 covers 20 residues. CDR1 SSHAT and CDR2 FNYEAQ come from the germline V gene (reference sequence). The CDR3 reads CASSLCRRPIWAATNEKLFF. CDR3 in DNA: TGTGCTAGCAGCTTATGTCGACGGCCAATCTGGGCTGCAACTAATGAAAAACTGTTTTTT.

The DNA of the CDR3 is TGCGCCAGCAGGCGGGGCCTGAGCTCCTACGAGCAGTACTTC. This sequence encodes CASRRGLSSYEQYF. V and J are TRBV10-2 and TRBJ2-7; a possible D gene is TRBD2 (6 bases). V lost 6 bases, J lost 0 bases, and 12 bases lay in between. CDR1 is WSHSY and CDR2 is SAAADI in the germline V gene. The CDR3 consists of 14 residues.

The chain is built from TRBV14 and TRBJ1-1; no clear D. The V and J ends lost 1 base and 7 bases respectively, with 16 bases between them. The germline gives CDR1 SGHDN, CDR2 FVKESK. The CDR3 has 15 residues. Written as DNA, the CDR3 is TGTGCCAGCAGCCAAGCACTATATGGGTTCAATGAAGCTTTCTTT. Its translation is CASSQALYGFNEAFF.

The rearrangement links TRBV6-5 to TRBJ1-5, with TRBD1 as a possible D gene (5 bases). Germline CDR1 is MNHEY and CDR2 is SVGAGI. V lost 7 bases and J lost 4, with 14 bases in between. The CDR3 consists of 14 residues. The CDR3, as DNA: TGTGCCAGCAATCAAAGAACAGGTAATCAGCCCCAGCATTTT. This encodes CASNQRTGNQPQHF.

V usage is TRBV7-2 and J usage is TRBJ1-4; TRBD1 matches 7 bases. Unmatched junction bases numbered 11, after V lost 5 bases and J lost 2 bases. Germline V gene data show CDR1 as SGHTA and CDR2 as FQGNSA. CDR3 length: 17 residues. CDR3 bases: TGTGCCAGCAGCGAAAACCCTCCGGGACAGACTAATGAAAAACTGTTTTTT. Translation: CASSENPPGQTNEKLFF.